These 22 T cell receptor beta chains originate from one sample sequenced in a study of T cells in Graves' hyperthyroidism and ophthalmopathy (dated by TCRdb to the late 2010s). The library came from multiplex PCR. Sequencing was performed on an Illumina HiSeq 2000. The TCR beta CDR3 regions were amplified from the RNA transcripts. A first-round RT-PCR of the TCR CDR3 used the HTBI primer set with the Qiagen OneStep RT-PCR kit. TCRdb took the public reads, trimmed them with fastp at Q25, ran MiXCR for clone calling and kept in-frame beta chains. Each CDR3 protein gets just one entry, which takes the most common genes and DNA from the rows behind it. This sample holds about 480,000 distinct CDR3 sequences; roughly 23% were observed only once. The ten biggest clones cover roughly 49% of the sample. The sequenced sample was blood. These TCRs come from a woman aged 70-85 years with Graves' ophthalmopathy.

This clonotype appeared a few times. This chain connects TRBV28 to TRBJ2-1; 9 bases are shared with TRBD2. Germline trimming cut 3 bases from V and 6 bases from J; bases unmatched to any gene: 9. There are 16 residues in the CDR3. CDR1 and CDR2 from the germline V gene are MDHEN and SYDVKM. CDR3: CASSFKGLAASNEQFF. The DNA for the CDR3 is TGTGCCAGCAGTTTTAAGGGACTAGCAGCCTCCAATGAGCAGTTCTTC.

The chain carries TRBV13 and TRBJ1-1; the D is unclear. Per germline, CDR1 PRHDT and CDR2 FYEKMQ (reference sequence). V dropped 6 bases and J dropped 5 bases, with 13 bases sitting between them. CDR3 length equals 13 residues. CDR3 loop: CASSRPPGTEAFF. In DNA form, the CDR3 reads TGTGCCAGCAGTCGACCCCCGGGGACTGAAGCTTTCTTT.

The chain uses TRBV3-1 and TRBJ1-6; D remains ambiguous. Germline V gene sequence: CDR1 LGHDT, CDR2 YNNKEL (reference sequence). The CDR3 contains 13 residues. V was clipped by 4 bases and J by 5 bases, with 6 bases between them. The CDR3 protein is CASSREHNSPLHF. CDR3 nucleotides: TGTGCCAGCAGCCGGGAACATAATTCACCCCTCCACTTT. The full variable domain, with the rest looked up from reference TRBV3-1 and TRBJ1-6, is DTAVSQTPKYLVTQMGNDKSIKCEQNLGHDTMYWYKQDSKKFLKIMFSYNNKELIINETVPNRFSPKSPDKAHLNLHINSLELGDSAVYFCASSREHNSPLHFGNGTRLTVT.

This clonotype turned up a few times. The chain carries TRBV6-1 and TRBJ2-5, with no clear D. The CDR3 covers 13 residues. V was trimmed by 6 bases and J by 6 bases, leaving 14 bases between them. Germline loops: CDR1 MNHNS, CDR2 SASEGT. The CDR3 DNA follows: TGTGCCAGCAGCAAAGGATTCGGTCAGACCCAGTACTTC. It is translated as CASSKGFGQTQYF.

This chain links TRBV19 with TRBJ2-5, with 8 bases identical to TRBD2. The CDR3 extends over 14 amino acids. J lost 3 bases, V lost 3 bases, and 3 bases had no gene match. Germline CDR1 LNHDA, CDR2 SQIVND (reference sequence). The CDR3 spells CASSIPGREETQYF. CDR3 coding DNA: TGTGCCAGTAGTATCCCCGGGAGGGAAGAGACCCAGTACTTC.

This clonotype was recorded many times. The rearrangement links TRBV29-1 to TRBJ2-7, with 8 bases that match TRBD1. The CDR3 loop spans 15 amino acids. Germline V gives CDR1 SQVTM, CDR2 ANQGSEA. With 6 bases clipped from V and 2 bases from J, the junction kept 12 bases outside the gene matches. CDR3 nucleotides: TGCAGCGTCGCATCCACGGTACAGGGGGCCTACGAGCAGTACTTC. This sequence encodes CSVASTVQGAYEQYF.

This clonotype has a handful of counts. The chain links TRBV7-9 to TRBJ2-3; the D gene could be TRBD1 or TRBD2 (6 bases each). CDR1 is SEHNR, CDR2 FQNEAQ, per germline (reference sequence). The CDR3 loop spans 17 amino acids. The V end lost 4 bases, the J end lost 6 bases, and 23 bases lay between the germline ends. The DNA of the CDR3 is TGTGCCAGCAGCTCCACGTGGCTCCAGAGGGGGGAGGATACGCAGTATTTT. Protein product: CASSSTWLQRGEDTQYF.

The table lists this clonotype with a few counts. A junction boundary mismatches the germline segment, possibly from a read error. J is TRBJ2-3 and V is TRBV6-5; D is unresolved. The length of the CDR3 is 15 residues. Germline V gives CDR1 MNHEY, CDR2 SVGAGI. The DNA of the CDR3 is TGTACCAGCAGTTACGTAACAGTCCTTTCAGATACGCAGTATTTT. Its translation is CTSSYVTVLSDTQYF.

The CDR3 DNA is TGCGCCAGCAGCTTGGTCGGGCAGACCCAGTACTTC. Its translation is CASSLVGQTQYF. V gene TRBV5-1 combines with J gene TRBJ2-5, with no clear D. This CDR3 is built from 12 residues. V dropped 0 bases and J dropped 6 bases, with 6 bases sitting between them. The germline V gene has CDR1 SGHRS and CDR2 YFSETQ. Complete variable domain (other parts from reference TRBV5-1 and TRBJ2-5): KAGVTQTPRYLIKTRGQQVTLSCSPISGHRSVSWYQQTPGQGLQFLFEYFSETQRNKGNFPGRFSGRQFSNSRSEMNVSTLELGDSALYLCASSLVGQTQYFGPGTRLLVL.

There are a few counts of this clonotype. The chain employs TRBV5-1 and TRBJ2-7, with D tentatively TRBD2 (5 bases). Per germline, CDR1 SGHRS and CDR2 YFSETQ. This CDR3 spans 12 amino acids. V was shortened by 6 bases and J by 3 bases, with 10 bases between the two germline ends. The DNA of the CDR3 is TGCGCCAGCAAGGACTCGCTCTACGAGCAGTACTTC. Its protein product is CASKDSLYEQYF.

This clonotype occurred many times. The chain is built from TRBV2 and TRBJ2-7, with D perhaps TRBD1 (5 bases). V was cut by 7 bases and J by 6 bases, with 16 bases left in between. The CDR3 is made up of 13 amino acids. Germline CDR1 and CDR2: SNHLY and FYNNEI. The CDR3 nucleotides read TGTGCCAGCACAAGGCAGGGATCAGGCGAGCAGTACTTC. As protein: CASTRQGSGEQYF. Full variable domain (outside the CDR3, taken from reference TRBV2 and TRBJ2-7): EPEVTQTPSHQVTQMGQEVILRCVPISNHLYFYWYRQILGQKVEFLVSFYNNEISEKSEIFDDQFSVERPDGSNFTLKIRSTKLEDSAMYFCASTRQGSGEQYFGPGTRLTVT.

There are a few counts of this clonotype. The genes are TRBV6-1 and TRBJ2-2; D ambiguous. The V gene's germline CDR1 is MNHNS and CDR2 SASEGT. CDR3 length: 13 residues. Trimming removed 7 bases from V and 5 bases from J, with 11 bases in between. The CDR3 nucleotides read TGTGCCAGCAACTACAAACGGACCGGGGAGCTGTTTTTT. Its translation is CASNYKRTGELFF.

The rearrangement joins TRBV6-5 to TRBJ2-3, with 9 bases aligning to TRBD2. This CDR3 has 16 residues. J was trimmed by 5 bases and V by 0 bases; bases with no gene match: 6. From germline, CDR1 is MNHEY and CDR2 SVGAGI. CDR3 bases: TGTGCCAGCAGTTACTCGGGTCGCGGGAGGGGAGATACGCAGTATTTT. Protein: CASSYSGRGRGDTQYF.

This clonotype was seen repeatedly, ten times or more. The chain employs TRBV29-1 and TRBJ2-3; 11 nucleotides line up with TRBD2. In germline, CDR1 is SQVTM, CDR2 ANQGSEA. V lost 6 bases, J lost 5 bases, and 7 bases stayed unmatched. CDR3 length: 14 amino acids. The CDR3 region has the DNA TGCAGCGTAGTACTAGCGGGAGTACTAGATACGCAGTATTTT. Translation: CSVVLAGVLDTQYF.

This clonotype was recorded a few times. This chain links TRBV19 with TRBJ2-7; 7 bases align to TRBD2. The CDR3 runs to 14 residues. Per germline, CDR1 LNHDA and CDR2 SQIVND (reference sequence). The J segment lost 0 bases and the V segment lost 5 bases, leaving 4 bases of the junction unmatched. The DNA for the CDR3 is TGTGCCAGTAGTGCGGGAGTAGGCTCCTACGAGCAGTACTTC. It translates to CASSAGVGSYEQYF.

This clonotype was seen only a few times. This sequence joins TRBV28 and TRBJ1-1; D is unresolved. Germline lookup yields CDR1 MDHEN and CDR2 SYDVKM. V was trimmed by 11 bases and J by 0 bases, leaving 16 bases between them. The CDR3 spans 14 residues. The DNA for the CDR3 is TGTGCCGGTAGACGGCAGGCCATGAACACTGAAGCTTTCTTT. It specifies CAGRRQAMNTEAFF. The full variable domain, in which reference TRBV28 and TRBJ1-1 provide the parts outside the CDR3, is DVKVTQSSRYLVKRTGEKVFLECVQDMDHENMFWYRQDPGLGLRLIYFSYDVKMKEKGDIPEGYSVSREKKERFSLILESASTNQTSMYLCAGRRQAMNTEAFFGQGTRLTVV.

The chain links TRBV5-6 to TRBJ2-2, with 10 bases aligning to TRBD2. Germline V gene sequence: CDR1 SGHDT, CDR2 YYEEEE. The CDR3 runs to 16 residues. Losses at the gene ends were 4 bases for V and 6 bases for J; bases not matched to a gene: 9. As DNA, the CDR3 is TGTGCCAGCAGCCCCCTGGGGACTAGCGCTCCCGGGGAGCTGTTTTTT. This codes for CASSPLGTSAPGELFF. Full variable domain (remainder filled in from reference TRBV5-6 and TRBJ2-2): DAGVTQSPTHLIKTRGQQVTLRCSPKSGHDTVSWYQQALGQGPQFIFQYYEEEERQRGNFPDRFSGHQFPNYSSELNVNALLLGDSALYLCASSPLGTSAPGELFFGEGSRLTVL.

At least ten counts were recorded for this clonotype. This chain links TRBV2 with TRBJ1-5; D call uncertain. V was shortened by 3 bases and J by 0 bases, with 18 bases between the two germline ends. Germline CDR1 is SNHLY and CDR2 is FYNNEI. The CDR3 totals 18 residues. The CDR3: CASSDPTSTPYSNQPQHF. CDR3 sequence (DNA): TGTGCCAGCAGTGATCCTACCTCTACCCCTTATAGCAATCAGCCCCAGCATTTT.

The rearrangement links TRBV20-1 to TRBJ2-1; no clear D. Germline V CDR1 and CDR2: DFQATT, SNEGSKA (reference sequence). This CDR3 is 14 amino acids long. Trimming stripped 2 bases from V and 0 bases from J, with 8 bases between. CDR3 sequence: CSARPPFSYNEQFF. The CDR3, as DNA: TGCAGTGCTAGACCCCCGTTCTCCTACAATGAGCAGTTCTTC.

This clonotype came up many times. The rearrangement joins TRBV2 to TRBJ2-2; the D gene is possibly TRBD1 (6 bases). V shed 5 bases and J shed 5 bases, with 15 bases lying between them. CDR3 length equals 15 residues. The germline gives CDR1 SNHLY, CDR2 FYNNEI. CDR3 nucleotides: TGTGCCAGCAGTCCAACAGGGTTGGGTACCGGGGAGCTGTTTTTT. This translates into CASSPTGLGTGELFF. The whole variable domain, remainder taken from reference TRBV2 and TRBJ2-2, is EPEVTQTPSHQVTQMGQEVILRCVPISNHLYFYWYRQILGQKVEFLVSFYNNEISEKSEIFDDQFSVERPDGSNFTLKIRSTKLEDSAMYFCASSPTGLGTGELFFGEGSRLTVL.

The rearrangement uses TRBV11-2 and TRBJ1-3, with 9 bases fitting TRBD1. The CDR3 has 15 residues. Germline CDR1 reads SGHAT; CDR2 reads FQNNGV. J lost 2 bases, V lost 5 bases, and 4 bases had no gene match. CDR3 sequence: CASSQGTGTGNTIYF. The CDR3 DNA reads as TGTGCCAGCAGCCAAGGGACAGGGACTGGAAACACCATATATTTT.

In this sample, this clonotype turned up a few times. The chain recombines TRBV7-4 with TRBJ2-1; no clear D. Germline CDR1 reads SGHVT; CDR2 reads SQSDAQ. The ends were cut back, 5 bases at V and 2 bases at J, with 13 bases in the middle. The CDR3 extends over 15 amino acids. The CDR3 spells CASSVSPGPYNEQFF. DNA of the CDR3: TGTGCCAGCAGCGTCTCCCCAGGCCCCTACAATGAGCAGTTCTTC. The entire variable domain, with the rest obtained from reference TRBV7-4 and TRBJ2-1, is as follows: GAGVSQSPRYKVAKRGRDVALRCDSISGHVTLYWYRQTLGQGSEVLTYSQSDAQRDKSGRPSGRFSAERPERSVSTLKIQRTEQGDSAVYLCASSVSPGPYNEQFFGPGTRLTVL.